This TCR beta chain was captured in a study of CD8+CD57+ T cells in acquired aplastic anemia. Findings of the study overall: Found in both controls and patients were twenty-nine CD8+ CDR3 sequences. Patients versus controls showed no significant CD8+ Simpson's diversity difference.

This CDR3 contains 16 residues. J gave up 3 bases and V 6 bases, and 4 bases lay outside the gene matches. Genomic DNA was employed as the template in profiling TCR beta VDJ and CDR3. From the reads, TCRdb called clonotypes with MiXCR, one entry per CDR3 protein. This sample has under 200,000 distinct CDR3 sequences, with 35% to 55% found just once. Points on this clonotype: No antigen is known for it.

The clonotype comes from a human donor in good health. This rearrangement joins TRBV12-3 or TRBV12-4 to TRBJ2-2, with 13 bases fitting TRBD2. The sequenced sample was sorted CD4+, CD8+, or CD8+CD57+ T cells (not recorded which) from PBMCs. As DNA, the CDR3 is TGTGCCAGCAGGGAACTAGCGGGGGGGCACACCGGGGAGCTGTTTTTT. This gives the protein CASRELAGGHTGELFF.